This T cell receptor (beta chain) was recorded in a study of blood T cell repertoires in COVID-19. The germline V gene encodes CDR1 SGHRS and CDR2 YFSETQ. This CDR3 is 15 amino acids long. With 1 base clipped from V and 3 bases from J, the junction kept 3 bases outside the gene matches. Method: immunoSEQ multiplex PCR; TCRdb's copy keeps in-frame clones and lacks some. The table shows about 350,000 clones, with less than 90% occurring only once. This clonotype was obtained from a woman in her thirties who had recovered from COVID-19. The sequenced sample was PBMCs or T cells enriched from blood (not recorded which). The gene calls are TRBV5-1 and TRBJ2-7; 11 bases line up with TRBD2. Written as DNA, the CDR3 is TGCGCCAGCAGCTTGAGCGGGACTAGCGGCTACGAGCAGTACTTC. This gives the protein CASSLSGTSGYEQYF.